This is a list of T cell receptor beta chains from one sample in a study of molecular identifiers for immune sequencing clone quantification. TCRdb used MiXCR to reprocess the PCR reads, holding one entry per CDR3 protein. The sample lists about 40,000 distinct CDR3 sequences, roughly 22% occurring once. Material for sequencing was naive CD8+ T cells from blood, with Jurkat cell RNA spiked in. The source is a human donor in good health. Some libraries in this study had Jurkat cell RNA spiked in. Both conserved end residues are part of each CDR3. The D gene is left open where the match is weak. Clone size is given for some rows only: seen once, a few or many times, or a class if the clone is expanded.

CDR3 DNA,CDR3 protein,J gene,V gene,D gene,clone size,CDR3 length
TGTGCCAGCAGCCAAGTTAGGGGCTCCTACAATGAGCAGTTCTTC,CASSQVRGSYNEQFF,TRBJ2-1,TRBV4-2,.,many,15
TGTGCCAGCAGCGTCTCCACCTACCAGGGGCACCGGGAGGAGGGCACCGGGGAGCTGTTTTTT,CASSVSTYQGHREEGTGELFF,TRBJ2-2,TRBV9,.,.,21
TGTGCCAGCAAACCGACAGGGGCCACAGATACGCGGTATTTT,CASKPTGATDTRYF,TRBJ2-3,TRBV12-3/TRBV12-4,TRBD1,.,14
TGCAGTGCTAGTTTACCGGATTACAATGAGCAGTTCTTC,CSASLPDYNEQFF,TRBJ2-1,TRBV20-1,.,many,13
TGTGCCAGCAGCTCGCTCATGGTCTACGAGCGGTACTTC,CASSSLMVYERYF,TRBJ2-7,TRBV5-3,.,.,13
TGCGCCAGCAGCAACACCCCGTTGGCAGGGATGCATGAGCAGTTCTTC,CASSNTPLAGMHEQFF,TRBJ2-1,TRBV4-1,.,many,16
TGTGCCACCAGCAGAGTGGTGTGGTGGGCTAGCGGGGGAGGGGATGAGCAGTTCTTC,CATSRVVWWASGGGDEQFF,TRBJ2-1,TRBV15,TRBD2,many,19
TGTGCCAGCAGTTTGGGGACTACACACACCGGGGAGCTGTTTTTT,CASSLGTTHTGELFF,TRBJ2-2,TRBV12-3/TRBV12-4,TRBD2,.,15
TGCAGTGCTAGAGATGGACTAGCGGGCATTCAGTACTTC,CSARDGLAGIQYF,TRBJ2-4,TRBV20-1,TRBD2,many,13
TGTGCCAGCAGTGAAGCATCCGGGGACGAAAACATTCAGTACTTC,CASSEASGDENIQYF,TRBJ2-4,TRBV2,.,.,15
TGCGCCAGCAGCCAAGTCACCGGCGGAGCCTACGAGCAGTACTTC,CASSQVTGGAYEQYF,TRBJ2-7,TRBV4-3,.,many,15
TGCGCCAGCAGCCAAGACATGACAGTGAACACTGAAGCTTTCTTT,CASSQDMTVNTEAFF,TRBJ1-1,TRBV4-3,.,many,15
TGCAGTGCTAGAGAGGAGGGTCAATGGCAGCCCCAGCATTTT,CSAREEGQWQPQHF,TRBJ1-5,TRBV20-1,.,many,14
TGCGCCAGCAGCCAAGGTGCAGGGGTTAATCAGCCCCAGCATTTT,CASSQGAGVNQPQHF,TRBJ1-5,TRBV4-3,.,many,15
TGTGCCAGCAGCCAAGAATTCCAGGCCAGGGATACGCAGTATTTT,CASSQEFQARDTQYF,TRBJ2-3,TRBV14,.,many,15
TGCAGCAGATCCCAACCGTCAGCCCCAGCATTT,CSRSQPSAPAF,TRBJ1-5,TRBV29-1,.,.,11
TGCGCCAGCAGCCCGCGCAAAATAGGGGGCAGCTCCTGCAATGAGCAGTTCTTC,CASSPRKIGGSSCNEQFF,TRBJ2-1,TRBV5-1,TRBD1,few,18
TGTGCCACCCCGTGTCCCGGGGAGCAGTTCTTC,CATPCPGEQFF,TRBJ2-1,TRBV2,.,.,11
TGCGCCAGCAGCCACTTGGTCGGACAGGGAGTCTATGGCTACACCTTC,CASSHLVGQGVYGYTF,TRBJ1-2,TRBV4-1,TRBD1,many,16
TGTGCCAGCAGGACTAGCGGAGGGAGCTCCTACGAGCAGTACTTC,CASRTSGGSSYEQYF,TRBJ2-7,TRBV27,TRBD2,many,15
TGTGCCAGCAGCCCACAGGGTCAGGAGCAGTACTTC,CASSPQGQEQYF,TRBJ2-7,TRBV6-5,.,many,12
TGTGCCAGCAGCCACCAACCCGGGACAGGTGACGTTAGCAATCAGCCCCAGCATTTT,CASSHQPGTGDVSNQPQHF,TRBJ1-5,TRBV12-3/TRBV12-4,TRBD1,many,19
TGTGCCAGCAGCGACGGGCTAGCGGGATCCTACGAGCAGTGCTTC,CASSDGLAGSYEQCF,TRBJ2-7,TRBV5-6,TRBD2,.,15
TGTGCCTGGCGTAACACATGGACTGAGCAGTTCTTC,CAWRNTWTEQFF,TRBJ2-1,TRBV30,.,many,12
TGTGCCAGCATAAGATCCGGGGGGCGACTAATCGACGAGCAGTACTTC,CASIRSGGRLIDEQYF,TRBJ2-7,TRBV2,.,.,16
TGCGCCAGCAGCCAGCGGGCCCGAGGAATTGAAGAGACCCAGTACTTC,CASSQRARGIEETQYF,TRBJ2-5,TRBV4-1,.,many,16
TGTGCTAGTGCTACCTCCAGAAGCTCTGGGGCCAACGTCCTGACTTTC,CASATSRSSGANVLTF,TRBJ2-6,TRBV12-5,.,few,16
TGTGCCAGCTCACCCTCGGACTCCATAGATACGCAGTATTTT,CASSPSDSIDTQYF,TRBJ2-3,TRBV18,.,.,14